These T cell receptor beta chains were read from a single sample in a study of regulatory T cells in long-lasting Graves disease. TCRdb redid the calling of the multiplex PCR reads with MiXCR, one entry per CDR3 protein. This sample has more than 450,000 distinct CDR3 sequences, with around 12% found just once. These records were also assigned to another study, of T cells in Graves' hyperthyroidism and ophthalmopathy.

This material consisted of peripheral blood mononuclear cells (PBMCs), taken at new diagnosis, from a patient treated with antithyroid drugs. These receptors were obtained from a woman aged 30 to 39 with Graves disease. Each CDR3 is given with its conserved first and last residue. A D gene is named only where the DNA matches it firmly. Expanded clones get a size class; other rows say once, few or many, or leave the size out.

size,J,V,D,DNA,CDR3
many,TRBJ2-1,TRBV5-1,TRBD2,TGCGCCAGCAGCTTGGGACTAGCGGGAGGGCTATACAATGAGCAGTTCTTC,CASSLGLAGGLYNEQFF
.,TRBJ1-1,TRBV7-9,.,TGTGCCAGCATTGGGGGGATTGTGGCCACTGAAGCTTTCTTT,CASIGGIVATEAFF
many,TRBJ1-1,TRBV20-1,.,TGCAGTGCTAGACAACCGAACATGAACACTGAAGCTTTCTTT,CSARQPNMNTEAFF
many,TRBJ1-2,TRBV30,.,TGTGCCTGGGCTGAACCACAGAACTCACCGACTAACTATGGCTACACCTTC,CAWAEPQNSPTNYGYTF
many,TRBJ1-2,TRBV2,.,TGTGCCAGCAGTCGAATTGGGATTCCACAGGGCGGGTATGGCTACACCTTC,CASSRIGIPQGGYGYTF
many,TRBJ2-3,TRBV6-2/TRBV6-3,TRBD1,TGTGCCAGCAGTGAATGGGACAGGGGCTTAAGCACAGATACGCAGTATTTT,CASSEWDRGLSTDTQYF
many,TRBJ2-1,TRBV28,TRBD2,TGTGCCAGACCTCTCCCACTAGCGGGAGGGCCGTCTTCCTACAATGAGCAGTTCTTC,CARPLPLAGGPSSYNEQFF
few,TRBJ1-2,TRBV7-2,TRBD1,TGTGCCAGCAGCCGATACGCCGGGACAGGGGTTCTTAGTGGCTACACCTTC,CASSRYAGTGVLSGYTF
many,TRBJ2-7,TRBV19,TRBD1,TGTGCCAGTAGTAGGGGACAGGGGTGGTCCTACGAGCAGTACTTC,CASSRGQGWSYEQYF
many,TRBJ1-1,TRBV7-8,.,TGTGCCAGCAGCCTAACTATGGGGACGGTGAACACTGAAGCTTTCTTT,CASSLTMGTVNTEAFF
many,TRBJ2-5,TRBV20-1,TRBD1,TGCAGTGCTAGAGATAGAGGGGACAGCCCCCTAGCCCGCTATTTACAAGAGACCCAGTACTTC,CSARDRGDSPLARYLQETQYF
many,TRBJ1-5,TRBV20-1,.,TGCAGTGCTAGATCGCTGAGGGGAAATCAGCCCCAGCATTTT,CSARSLRGNQPQHF
.,TRBJ2-1,TRBV27,TRBD2,TGTGCCAGCAGTCCCGGGACTAGCGGCCTATTAGGGAATGAGCAGTTCTTC,CASSPGTSGLLGNEQFF